A selection of T cell receptor beta chains follows, all from one sample in a study of cytomegalovirus exposure and HLA in healthy donors. Sequencing used immunoSEQ multiplex PCR; TCRdb keeps in-frame clones, though not all of them. The sample lists around 150,000 clones, approximately 60% occurring once. Input material: PBMCs. The receptors derive from a human donor in good health. CDR3s include the opening cysteine and the closing phenylalanine or tryptophan. The order of the fields is D gene, V gene, clone size, J gene, CDR3 protein, CDR3 DNA. The D gene is left open where the match is weak. A clone size is listed for some rows: how often the clone was seen (once, few, many), or a class if it is expanded.

TRBD1	TRBV18	.	TRBJ2-3	CASSPVWDSGGMQYF	TGTGCCAGCTCACCGGTGTGGGACAGTGGTGGAATGCAGTATTTT
TRBD2	TRBV5-4	.	TRBJ2-1	CASSLGTSRNEQFF	TGTGCCAGCAGCTTGGGGACTAGCCGGAATGAGCAGTTCTTC
.	TRBV11-2	.	TRBJ1-2	CASSLDVIPVYGYTF	TGTGCCAGCAGCTTAGATGTCATCCCGGTCTATGGCTACACCTTC
TRBD2	TRBV9	.	TRBJ2-3	CASSPTPSGASTDTQYF	TGTGCCAGCAGCCCCACCCCTAGCGGTGCTAGCACAGATACGCAGTATTTT
.	TRBV4-1	.	TRBJ1-5	CASSLPGDPPQHF	TGCGCCAGCAGCCTACCCGGGGATCCGCCCCAGCATTTT
TRBD2	TRBV18	.	TRBJ2-7	CASSPPGGSEQYF	TGTGCCAGCTCACCACCGGGGGGGTCCGAGCAGTACTTC
TRBD2	TRBV13	.	TRBJ2-7	CASSLEGSGGYEQYF	TGTGCCAGCAGCTTAGAAGGGTCGGGAGGCTACGAGCAGTACTTC
TRBD1	TRBV6-6	few	TRBJ1-1	CASAGQGVSNTEAFF	TGTGCCAGCGCTGGACAGGGGGTATCGAACACTGAAGCTTTCTTT
TRBD1	TRBV29-1	.	TRBJ1-1	CSAHPGQGMNTEAFF	TGCAGCGCCCACCCGGGACAGGGTATGAACACTGAAGCTTTCTTT
.	TRBV6-5	.	TRBJ1-2	CASSRGTVQGYTF	TGTGCCAGCAGTCGCGGGACGGTCCAGGGCTACACCTTC
TRBD1	TRBV29-1	.	TRBJ2-1	CSVPGTGAYNEQFF	TGCAGCGTTCCCGGGACAGGAGCCTACAATGAGCAGTTCTTC
TRBD2	TRBV6-4	.	TRBJ2-2	CASSDGTSGTGELFF	TGTGCCAGCAGTGACGGGACTAGCGGGACCGGGGAGCTGTTTTTT
TRBD2	TRBV4-2	.	TRBJ2-2	CASSSRLAGGPSNTGELFF	TGTGCCAGCAGCTCCAGACTAGCGGGAGGGCCCTCTAACACCGGGGAGCTGTTTTTT
.	TRBV11-2	.	TRBJ2-5	CASRGGGEQYF	TGTGCCAGCCGGGGTGGAGGGGAGCAGTACTTC
.	TRBV11-3	.	TRBJ1-1	CASSRRGGEAFF	TGTGCCAGCAGCCGACGCGGGGGGGAAGCTTTCTTT
TRBD1	TRBV2	.	TRBJ1-2	CASTGDRGYGYTF	TGTGCCAGCACTGGGGACAGGGGCTATGGCTACACCTTC
.	TRBV13	.	TRBJ2-7	CASSLRDIPYEQYF	TGTGCCAGCAGCTTAAGGGACATCCCCTACGAGCAGTACTTC
TRBD1	TRBV5-3	few	TRBJ1-1	CARSLEGGRGTEAFF	TGTGCCAGAAGCTTGGAAGGGGGCCGGGGCACTGAAGCTTTCTTT
.	TRBV19	.	TRBJ2-6	CASSMAVFSGANVLTF	TGTGCCAGTAGTATGGCGGTCTTCTCTGGGGCCAACGTCCTGACTTTC
.	TRBV6-4	few	TRBJ2-1	CASHSPAGKNNEQFF	TGTGCCAGCCACTCTCCGGCGGGGAAGAACAATGAGCAGTTCTTC
TRBD1	TRBV19	.	TRBJ2-7	CASSPGVGQDYEQYF	TGTGCCAGTAGTCCCGGCGTTGGACAGGACTACGAGCAGTACTTC
.	TRBV21-1	once	TRBJ2-1	CASSEQVYNEQFF	TGTGCCAGCAGCGAACAGGTGTACAATGAGCAGTTCTTC
.	TRBV7-7	.	TRBJ2-1	CASSPTGNNEQFF	TGTGCCAGCAGCCCTACAGGGAACAATGAGCAGTTCTTC
TRBD1	TRBV6-6	few	TRBJ1-3	CASSYSQGSGNTIYF	TGTGCCAGCAGTTATTCACAGGGGTCTGGAAACACCATATATTTT
.	TRBV5-1	.	TRBJ2-3	CASSPGASTDTQYF	TGCGCCAGCAGCCCTGGGGCTAGCACAGATACGCAGTATTTT
.	TRBV29-1	once	TRBJ1-5	CSVGGGNQPQHF	TGCAGCGTTGGTGGAGGGAATCAGCCCCAGCATTTT
TRBD2	TRBV10-1	few	TRBJ2-1	CASSGTSGGVGNEQFF	TGCGCCAGCAGCGGGACTAGCGGGGGAGTAGGGAATGAGCAGTTCTTC
TRBD1	TRBV18	.	TRBJ2-1	CATIGTGGLSYNEQFF	TGTGCCACCATTGGGACAGGGGGCCTTTCCTACAATGAGCAGTTCTTC
TRBD2	TRBV9	.	TRBJ2-5	CASSPQAASGALYQETQYF	TGTGCCAGCAGCCCTCAGGCGGCTAGCGGGGCCCTGTACCAAGAGACCCAGTACTTC
.	TRBV5-6	few	TRBJ2-1	CASSWGLGGNEQFF	TGTGCCAGCAGCTGGGGACTTGGAGGCAATGAGCAGTTCTTC
TRBD1	TRBV9	.	TRBJ2-7	CASSPGPGQGYEQYF	TGTGCCAGCAGCCCTGGCCCCGGACAGGGGTACGAGCAGTACTTC
TRBD1	TRBV13	.	TRBJ2-7	CASSPGQTYEQYF	TGTGCCAGCAGCCCGGGACAGACCTACGAGCAGTACTTC
TRBD1	TRBV2	.	TRBJ2-5	CASRKTGEETQYF	TGTGCCAGCCGAAAGACAGGGGAAGAGACCCAGTACTTC
TRBD2	TRBV11-2	.	TRBJ2-1	CASSLAGVQYNEQFF	TGTGCCAGCAGCCTAGCGGGAGTACAGTACAATGAGCAGTTCTTC